The rows below give T cell receptor beta chains drawn from one sample of a study of T cells after yellow fever vaccination. Each CDR3 protein gets one entry after TCRdb re-called the 5' RACE reads with MiXCR. The data contain around 100,000 distinct CDR3 sequences, 8.4% of them singletons. The input for sequencing was CD8+ T cells sorted from PBMCs, taken 45 days after the yellow fever booster vaccination. These receptors were taken from a man aged 25-40 years who received the YFV17D yellow fever vaccine. CDR3s include the opening cysteine and the closing phenylalanine or tryptophan. A D gene is named only where the DNA matches it firmly. The size entry is marked missing in some rows and otherwise reads once, few, many or a size class.

>TRBJ2-7|many|TRBV6-2/TRBV6-3|TRBD1
CASNTGTVFYEQYF
TGTGCCAGCAATACCGGGACAGTCTTCTACGAGCAGTACTTC
>TRBJ2-5|many|TRBV20-1|-
CSADTGPYAETQYF
TGCAGTGCGGACACGGGACCTTACGCGGAGACCCAGTACTTC
>TRBJ1-5|many|TRBV9|-
CASSVKGNQPQHF
TGTGCCAGCAGTGTCAAGGGCAATCAGCCCCAGCATTTT
>TRBJ2-1|-|TRBV12-3/TRBV12-4|TRBD2
CASSFVRSASGTYNEQFF
TGTGCCAGCAGTTTTGTTCGGTCGGCTAGCGGCACCTACAATGAGCAGTTCTTC
>TRBJ2-1|many|TRBV7-9|-
CASSLAGFEQFF
TGTGCCAGCAGCCTTGCGGGTTTTGAGCAGTTCTTC
>TRBJ2-1|-|TRBV2|TRBD1
CASSGLGDRGWDNEQFF
TGTGCCAGCAGTGGATTAGGCGACAGGGGTTGGGACAATGAGCAGTTCTTC
>TRBJ2-1|-|TRBV7-2|-
CASRSDYNEQFF
TGTGCCAGCAGATCGGACTACAATGAGCAGTTCTTC
>TRBJ2-6|many|TRBV29-1|-
CSILDSGANVLTF
TGCAGCATTTTGGACTCTGGGGCCAACGTCCTGACTTTC
>TRBJ2-1|many|TRBV29-1|TRBD2
CSVEASGTYNEQFF
TGCAGCGTTGAAGCTAGCGGGACCTACAATGAGCAGTTCTTC
>TRBJ2-7|-|TRBV4-3|-
CASSQDFLEQYF
TGCGCCAGCAGCCAAGATTTCCTCGAGCAGTACTTC
>TRBJ2-3|many|TRBV2|-
CASLGTRGTDTQYF
TGTGCCAGCCTCGGGACGCGGGGTACAGATACGCAGTATTTT
>TRBJ1-1|-|TRBV7-2|-
CASSLKRGRPTEAFF
TGTGCCAGCAGCTTAAAAAGGGGCCGGCCCACTGAAGCTTTCTTT
>TRBJ2-2|many|TRBV5-6|-
CASSLAGGSAGELFF
TGTGCCAGCAGCTTGGCGGGCGGGTCGGCCGGGGAGCTGTTTTTT
>TRBJ2-1|-|TRBV20-1|TRBD2
CSATNKLAVSSYNEQFF
TGCAGTGCTACTAATAAACTAGCGGTAAGCTCCTACAATGAGCAGTTCTTC
>TRBJ2-7|-|TRBV4-3|TRBD1
CASSQDWGQASFEQYF
TGCGCCAGCAGCCAAGATTGGGGACAGGCTTCCTTCGAGCAGTACTTC
>TRBJ1-1|-|TRBV5-5|-
CASSLGSGTEAFF
TGTGCCAGCAGCTTGGGTTCGGGGACTGAAGCTTTCTTT
>TRBJ1-4|-|TRBV5-5|-
CASSLGIDEKLFF
TGTGCCAGCAGCTTGGGTATCGATGAAAAACTGTTTTTT
>TRBJ2-3|once|TRBV19|TRBD2
CATSIGPSGSLTDTQYF
TGTGCCACTAGTATAGGCCCTAGCGGGAGCCTCACAGATACGCAGTATTTT
>TRBJ2-1|many|TRBV3-1|-
CASSQDPELYNEQFF
TGTGCCAGCAGCCAAGATCCCGAATTGTACAATGAGCAGTTCTTC
>TRBJ2-7|many|TRBV7-9|-
CASSRGNYEQYF
TGTGCCAGCAGCCGGGGTAACTACGAGCAGTACTTC
>TRBJ2-7|-|TRBV5-4|TRBD1
CASSLGDRGLEQYF
TGTGCCAGCAGCTTGGGTGACAGGGGACTCGAGCAGTACTTC
>TRBJ2-1|many|TRBV18|TRBD1
CASSPTGTGHKGEQFF
TGTGCCAGCTCACCGACAGGGACAGGGCACAAGGGTGAGCAGTTCTTC
>TRBJ2-2|-|TRBV7-3|-
CASSGGSGELFF
TGTGCCAGCAGCGGAGGGTCCGGGGAGCTGTTTTTT
>TRBJ2-4|many|TRBV15|-
CATSTQGSGAKNIQYF
TGTGCCACCAGCACGCAGGGGTCGGGGGCCAAAAACATTCAGTACTTC
>TRBJ2-2|many|TRBV29-1|-
CSVVETEPPGELFF
TGCAGCGTTGTAGAGACAGAACCCCCCGGGGAGCTGTTTTTT
>TRBJ2-7|many|TRBV4-3|-
CASSQDFSSVYEQYF
TGCGCCAGCAGCCAAGATTTCTCGTCGGTATACGAGCAGTACTTC
>TRBJ2-1|-|TRBV7-9|TRBD2
CASSHLAGGNEQFF
TGTGCCAGCAGTCATCTAGCGGGAGGCAATGAGCAGTTCTTC
>TRBJ2-7|-|TRBV4-3|-
CASSQDVMGPYEQYF
TGCGCCAGCAGCCAAGATGTGATGGGACCCTACGAGCAGTACTTC
>TRBJ2-7|once|TRBV4-3|TRBD1
CTSSPGDSSYEQYF
TGCACCAGCAGCCCAGGGGACAGTTCCTACGAGCAGTACTTC
>TRBJ2-2|many|TRBV4-3|-
CASSQGASTGELFF
TGCGCCAGCAGCCAAGGAGCAAGCACCGGGGAGCTGTTTTTT
>TRBJ2-5|many|TRBV6-1|TRBD1
CASIQGLGETQYF
TGTGCCAGCATACAGGGGCTTGGAGAGACCCAGTACTTC
>TRBJ2-1|many|TRBV11-1|-
CASSLDNVYVNLTNEQFF
TGTGCCAGCAGCTTAGACAATGTATACGTAAACCTGACGAATGAGCAGTTCTTC
>TRBJ2-7|-|TRBV6-2/TRBV6-3|TRBD2
CASSYAGDAYEQYF
TGTGCCAGCAGTTACGCGGGGGATGCCTACGAGCAGTACTTC
>TRBJ2-4|many|TRBV4-3|-
CASSKEPTKNIQYF
TGCGCCAGCAGCAAAGAACCAACCAAAAACATTCAGTACTTC
>TRBJ2-1|few|TRBV5-4|TRBD1
CAHPGSGTGKNEQFF
TGTGCCCACCCAGGGTCGGGGACAGGAAAAAATGAGCAGTTCTTC
>TRBJ2-7|many|TRBV29-1|-
CSVEDEFAEGSYEQYF
TGCAGCGTTGAAGATGAATTCGCGGAGGGCTCCTACGAGCAGTACTTC
>TRBJ2-3|many|TRBV5-4|TRBD1
CASSGQGADDTQYF
TGTGCCAGCAGCGGACAGGGGGCAGATGATACGCAGTATTTT
>TRBJ2-3|many|TRBV29-1|-
CSVEDHGAGADTQYF
TGCAGCGTTGAAGATCATGGGGCCGGGGCAGATACGCAGTATTTT
>TRBJ2-7|few|TRBV5-1|-
CASSEEVRGSYEQYF
TGCGCCAGCAGCGAGGAGGTTCGCGGCTCCTACGAGCAGTACTTC